A single sample gave rise to the 12 T cell receptor beta chains below, sequenced in a study of human T cells and chemical hapten exposure. Time point described: patch test 1, 2 weeks after DPC sensitization. Sample treatment: therapeutic diphenylcyclopropenone sensitization with weekly scalp DPC. In TCRdb, the RACE reads were re-called with MiXCR into one record per CDR3 protein. The data show tens of thousands of distinct CDR3 sequences, about 10% seen once. The sequencing used whole blood, collected in connection with sensitization to the hapten diphenylcyclopropenone (DPC). Receptor source: a woman aged 45-65 years with alopecia areata. Some clones in this sample may be carry-over from other donors' samples.

Many counts were recorded for this clonotype. This chain joins TRBV18 and TRBJ1-2, with TRBD1 matching over 7 bases. Looked up from germline, CDR1 is KGHSH and CDR2 is LQKENI. CDR3 length: 13 residues. Trimming removed 1 base from V and 7 bases from J; junction bases left unmatched: 3. In DNA form, the CDR3 reads TGTGCCAGCTCACCACAGGGGGCAAGTGGCTACACCTTC. It translates to CASSPQGASGYTF.

This clonotype was picked up many times. The chain couples TRBV20-1 to TRBJ2-1; D possibly corresponds to TRBD2 (5 bases). There are 15 residues in the CDR3. Germline loops: CDR1 DFQATT, CDR2 SNEGSKA (reference sequence). Trimming stripped 2 bases from V and 5 bases from J, with 16 bases between. The CDR3 DNA is TGCAGTGCTAGAATAGCGAAAAAAGGAAACAATGAGCAGTTCTTC. Protein: CSARIAKKGNNEQFF.

The table lists this clonotype with many counts. The CDR3: CASSLGGPGQFF. Here the CDR3 DNA reads TGTGCCAGCAGCTTAGGAGGCCCGGGGCAGTTCTTC. J is TRBJ2-1 and V is TRBV11-2; D not resolved. Trimming left V 1 base short and J 12 bases short, with 10 bases between. Germline V gene data show CDR1 as SGHAT and CDR2 as FQNNGV. This CDR3 is built from 12 residues.

This clonotype was picked up many times. The chain links TRBV9 to TRBJ2-7; a possible D gene is TRBD2 (5 bases). The ends were cut back, 3 bases at V and 7 bases at J, with 11 bases in the middle. CDR3 length: 12 amino acids. CDR1 SGDLS and CDR2 YYNGEE come from the germline V gene. This CDR3 is CASSAGGGEQYF. CDR3 nucleotides: TGTGCCAGCAGCGCGGGCGGCGGGGAGCAGTACTTC.

This clonotype was counted ten times or more. V and J are TRBV10-3 and TRBJ2-7, with 11 bases matching TRBD2. CDR3 length: 15 residues. Looked up from germline, CDR1 is ENHRY and CDR2 is SYGVKD. The ends lost 6 bases at V and 6 bases at J; junction bases unmatched: 10. As DNA, the CDR3 is TGTGCCATCAGGCCGGGACTAGCGGCCCCAGGCGAGCAGTACTTC. Translating it yields CAIRPGLAAPGEQYF.

CDR3 bases: TGCGCCAGCAGCCAAGACTGGACAGGGGGATTTCAACTGTTTTTT. Protein: CASSQDWTGGFQLFF. The J gene is TRBJ1-4, the V gene TRBV4-3, with 10 bases fitting TRBD1. V dropped 0 bases and J dropped 12; count of bases not matched to a gene: 7. The CDR3 runs 15 residues. CDR1 and CDR2 from the germline V gene are LGHNA and YSLEER.

This clonotype was counted a few times. The chain has TRBV10-3 and TRBJ1-5; 7 nucleotides align to TRBD1. The V gene's germline CDR1 is ENHRY and CDR2 SYGVKD. Trimming at V came to 6 bases and at J to 4 bases, leaving 3 bases not matched to a gene. The CDR3 is 13 residues long. Here the CDR3 reads CAISSQGNQPQHF. CDR3 coding DNA: TGTGCCATCAGCTCACAGGGGAATCAGCCCCAGCATTTT.

The table lists this clonotype with many counts. For the CDR3, the DNA is TGTGCCAGCAGCTTAGGTAGCGGAGGCCCCAATGAGCAGTTCTTC. This translates into CASSLGSGGPNEQFF. V is TRBV7-2 and J is TRBJ2-1; D is perhaps TRBD2 (6 bases). Trimming took 1 base from V and 6 from J, leaving 13 bases between them. The CDR3 consists of 15 residues. The V gene's germline CDR1 is SGHTA and CDR2 FQGNSA.

This clonotype occurred many times. The chain has TRBV4-3 and TRBJ1-1, with D possibly being TRBD1 (5 bases). CDR1 and CDR2 (germline): LGHNA, YSLEER. The length of the CDR3 is 15 residues. Trimming removed 0 bases at V and 0 bases at J, with 8 bases between. Written as DNA, the CDR3 is TGCGCCAGCAGCCAAGATGGGGGACTGAACACTGAAGCTTTCTTT. Its translation: CASSQDGGLNTEAFF.

This clonotype was seen more than once but under ten times. The chain has TRBV5-5 and TRBJ2-3, with TRBD2 matching 8 bases. The V gene end was trimmed by 4 bases and the J gene end by 0 bases; junction bases not matched to a gene: 7. Germline V CDR1 and CDR2: SGHKS, YYEKEE (reference sequence). The CDR3 totals 16 residues. The CDR3 nucleotides read TGTGCCAGCAGCCCGGGGGGCGGGAGGAGCACAGATACGCAGTATTTT. Its translation is CASSPGGGRSTDTQYF.

This clonotype was detected a few times. The chain recombines TRBV5-5 with TRBJ2-7, with D unresolved. Germline CDR1 SGHKS, CDR2 YYEKEE (reference sequence). The CDR3 is made up of 12 amino acids. V was pared by 2 bases and J by 2 bases, with 5 bases between. The CDR3 nucleotides are TGTGCCAGCAGCTTTCGAACCTACGAGCAGTACTTC. It codes for CASSFRTYEQYF. Complete variable domain (other parts from reference TRBV5-5 and TRBJ2-7): DAGVTQSPTHLIKTRGQQVTLRCSPISGHKSVSWYQQVLGQGPQFIFQYYEKEERGRGNFPDRFSARQFPNYSSELNVNALLLGDSALYLCASSFRTYEQYFGPGTRLTVT.

This clonotype was detected a few times. The chain couples TRBV7-2 to TRBJ1-6; D is ambiguous. The CDR3 covers 16 residues. Trimming cost V 2 bases and J 3 bases, with 11 bases left between them. Per the germline V gene, CDR1 is SGHTA and CDR2 is FQGNSA. This CDR3 is CASSLRRTSYNSPLHF. The CDR3, as DNA: TGTGCCAGCAGCTTAAGACGGACTAGCTATAATTCACCCCTCCACTTT.